The 5 T cell receptor beta chains in this list originate from one sample, sequenced in a study of regulatory T cells in long-lasting Graves disease. The time point is: persistent/refractory GD, antithyroid drugs over 5 years with positive TRAb. Construction of the TCR library relied on RNA isolated from PBMCs. Both iRepertoire HTBI primers and Arm-PCR of CDR3 regions were used to build the TCR beta libraries. TCRdb re-analysed the multiplex PCR reads in MiXCR, keeping a single row per CDR3 protein. The sample carries under 500,000 distinct CDR3 sequences, about 20% recorded once. This sample comprised peripheral blood mononuclear cells (PBMCs), obtained when the disease was refractory, from a patient treated with antithyroid drugs. The receptors here all came from a female donor with Graves disease.

CDR3 sequence: CASSRRGQGDPWLFF. The CDR3 bases are TGTGCCAGTAGTAGACGGGGACAGGGGGACCCATGGCTGTTTTTT. The chain carries TRBV19 and TRBJ2-2; 11 bases map to TRBD1. Unmatched junction bases numbered 11, after V lost 4 bases and J lost 13 bases. The CDR3 consists of 15 residues. Looked up from germline, CDR1 is LNHDA and CDR2 is SQIVND (reference sequence).

To note about this clonotype: The conserved final phenylalanine or tryptophan is absent from the CDR3, which likely points to a read error. The CDR3 is CASTPTGQGAYYGYTL. CDR3 in DNA: TGTGCCAGCACACCCACCGGACAGGGGGCTTATTATGGCTACACCCTC. The chain uses TRBV27 and TRBJ1-2; TRBD1 aligns across 11 bases. With 7 bases clipped from V and 5 bases from J, the junction kept 12 bases outside the gene matches. Germline V lookup: CDR1 MNHEY, CDR2 SMNVEV (reference sequence). The length of the CDR3 is 16 residues.

This clonotype was detected a few times. The chain has TRBV28 and TRBJ2-5; a possible D gene is TRBD1 (6 bases). The CDR3 has 14 residues. Germline V gene lookup returns CDR1 MDHEN and CDR2 SYDVKM. The V gene lost 6 bases and the J gene lost 2 bases, with 13 bases spanning the gap. The CDR3 coding sequence is TGTGCCAGCAGCGGGACAACGGTTCAAGAGACCCAGTACTTC. As protein: CASSGTTVQETQYF.

This chain connects TRBV5-1 to TRBJ2-5; TRBD2 agrees at 7 bases. Losses at the gene ends were 3 bases for V and 1 base for J; bases not matched to a gene: 6. This CDR3 is 15 amino acids long. Germline V gene sequence: CDR1 SGHRS, CDR2 YFSETQ. CDR3 in DNA: TGCGCCAGCAGCTCGGCCTGGGGGGGCCAAGAGACCCAGTACTTC. Encoded protein: CASSSAWGGQETQYF. The whole variable domain, filled in from reference TRBV5-1 and TRBJ2-5, reads KAGVTQTPRYLIKTRGQQVTLSCSPISGHRSVSWYQQTPGQGLQFLFEYFSETQRNKGNFPGRFSGRQFSNSRSEMNVSTLELGDSALYLCASSSAWGGQETQYFGPGTRLLVL.

The chain uses TRBV4-2 and TRBJ2-2; possible D gene TRBD1, 6 bases. The CDR3 runs 16 residues. Germline assignment: CDR1 LGHNA and CDR2 YNFKEQ. V lost 1 base to trimming and J lost 1 base, with 10 bases between them. The CDR3 region has the DNA TGTGCCAGCAGCCAAGGGAACAGGGAGAACACCGGGGAGCTGTTTTTT. It specifies CASSQGNRENTGELFF.